This T cell receptor (beta chain) was observed in a study of T cell responses to AZD1222 COVID-19 vaccine. General observations from the study: Only a handful of AZD1222 recipients tested seropositive at baseline. CD4 TCRs linked to vaccination spanned spike, dominating at 160-218 and 743-854. Donors were chiefly white British, with a greater number of females, and clonal diversity was perhaps underestimated.

This table comes from immunoSEQ multiplex PCR, and its TCRdb copy is limited to in-frame clones, with some not included. This table holds approximately 100,000 clones, around 90% found once. To note about this clone: Its antigen is unknown.

Doses given second, at about 4 or about 12 weeks, were pooled. The receptor comes from an adult who received the AZD1222 COVID-19 vaccine. The starting material was peripheral blood, obtained 28 days after the second AZD1222 dose.

CDR3 loop: CASSDGGQGRYGYTF. CDR3 sequence (DNA): TGCGCCAGCAGCGATGGGGGTCAGGGGCGCTATGGCTACACCTTC. The rearrangement links TRBV5-1 to TRBJ1-2; D possibly corresponds to TRBD1 (6 bases). V shed 4 bases and J shed 4 bases, with 17 bases lying between them. Germline CDR1 is SGHRS and CDR2 is YFSETQ. The CDR3 is made up of 15 amino acids.